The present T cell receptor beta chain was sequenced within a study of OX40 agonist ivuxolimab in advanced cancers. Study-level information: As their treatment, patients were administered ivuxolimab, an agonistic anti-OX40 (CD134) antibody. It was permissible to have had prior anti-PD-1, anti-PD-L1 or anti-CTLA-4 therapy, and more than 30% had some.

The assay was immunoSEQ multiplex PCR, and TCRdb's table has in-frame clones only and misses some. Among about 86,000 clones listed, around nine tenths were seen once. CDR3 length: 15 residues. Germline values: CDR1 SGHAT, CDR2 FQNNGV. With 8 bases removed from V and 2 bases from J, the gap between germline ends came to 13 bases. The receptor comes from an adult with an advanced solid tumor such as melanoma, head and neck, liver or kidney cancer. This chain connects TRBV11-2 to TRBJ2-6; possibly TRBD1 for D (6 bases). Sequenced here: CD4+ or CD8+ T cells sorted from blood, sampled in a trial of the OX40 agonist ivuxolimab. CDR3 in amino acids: CASSRGLAGANVLTF. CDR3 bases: TGTGCCAGCTCCAGGGGTTTGGCTGGGGCCAACGTCCTGACTTTC.